One and the same sample provided the 20 T cell receptor beta chains below, sequenced in a study of cytomegalovirus exposure and HLA in healthy donors. The PCR had 60 Vbeta and 13 Jbeta primers. Clones were read by immunoSEQ multiplex PCR, and TCRdb kept only the in-frame ones, dropping some. The sample has roughly 130,000 clones, around 74% seen once; the top ten hold roughly 4.5%. Sequencing used PBMCs. All receptors come from a man younger than 35 in good health and CMV-seropositive.

The genes are TRBV19 and TRBJ2-3; 7 nucleotides line up with TRBD1. The CDR3 extends over 15 amino acids. The germline V gene encodes CDR1 LNHDA and CDR2 SQIVND (reference sequence). The junction had 7 bases not matched to a gene; V was cut back by 6 bases and J by 1 base. CDR3 DNA sequence: TGTGCCAGTAGGATACGGGACAGCGGCACAGATACGCAGTATTTT. It is translated as CASRIRDSGTDTQYF.

This chain connects TRBV5-4 to TRBJ1-1; possibly TRBD1 for D (6 bases). Trimming left V 0 bases short and J 4 bases short, with 13 bases between. Looked up from germline, CDR1 is SGHNT and CDR2 is YYREEE (reference sequence). The CDR3 runs 15 residues. CDR3 DNA sequence: TGTGCCAGCAGCTTGGTTGGGGGCGCGGGCACTGAAGCTTTCTTT. Residues: CASSLVGGAGTEAFF.

This chain connects TRBV30 to TRBJ1-3; D is undetermined. Trimming took 0 bases from V and 3 from J, leaving 9 bases between them. CDR1 is GTSNPN and CDR2 is SVGIG in the germline V gene (reference sequence). The CDR3 runs 14 residues. CDR3 bases: TGTGCCTGGAGTGTAGAGGGTTTTGGAAACACCATATATTTT. Protein: CAWSVEGFGNTIYF. The full variable domain, rest sourced from reference TRBV30 and TRBJ1-3, is SQTIHQWPATLVQPVGSPLSLECTVEGTSNPNLYWYRQAAGRGLQLLFYSVGIGQISSEVPQNLSASRPQDRQFILSSKKLLLSDSGFYLCAWSVEGFGNTIYFGEGSWLTVV.

The CDR3 protein is CASSLGSPGDGNEQFF. CDR3 nucleotide sequence: TGTGCCAGCAGCTTAGGGTCGCCGGGAGATGGCAATGAGCAGTTCTTC. The chain links TRBV7-3 to TRBJ2-1, with D possibly TRBD2 on 6 matching bases. CDR3 length: 16 residues. The V gene's germline CDR1 is SGHTA and CDR2 FQGTGA. Between the trimmed V and J ends, which lost 2 bases and 6 bases, there was a span of 17 bases.

J is TRBJ2-7 and V is TRBV5-6; the match to TRBD2 covers 7 bases. The germline V gene has CDR1 SGHDT and CDR2 YYEEEE. The junction had 5 bases not matched to a gene; V was cut back by 1 base and J by 7 bases. The CDR3 runs to 13 residues. This CDR3 is CASSLWGGWEQYF. The CDR3 bases are TGTGCCAGCAGCTTGTGGGGGGGTTGGGAGCAGTACTTC.

This rearrangement joins TRBV7-2 to TRBJ2-3; possibly TRBD1 for D (6 bases). Deletions cut 1 base from V and 3 bases from J, with 8 bases between. Germline V gene lookup returns CDR1 SGHTA and CDR2 FQGNSA. The CDR3 totals 14 residues. CDR3 sequence (DNA): TGTGCCAGCAGCTTAGTTGGACAGACAGATACGCAGTATTTT. This sequence encodes CASSLVGQTDTQYF. Using reference TRBV7-2 and TRBJ2-3 for the parts outside the CDR3, the full variable domain is GAGVSQSPSNKVTEKGKDVELRCDPISGHTALYWYRQSLGQGLEFLIYFQGNSAPDKSGLPSDRFSAERTGGSVSTLTIQRTQQEDSAVYLCASSLVGQTDTQYFGPGTRLTVL.

The chain couples TRBV5-1 to TRBJ1-1; D uncertain. This CDR3 spans 14 amino acids. V lost 7 bases, J lost 1 base, and 14 bases lay in between. Germline CDR1 is SGHRS and CDR2 is YFSETQ. The CDR3 nucleotides are TGCGCCAGCGGCCGCGGGAGCTCGAACACTGAAGCTTTCTTT. This gives the protein CASGRGSSNTEAFF.

The V and J genes are TRBV5-1 and TRBJ2-3; D is perhaps TRBD1 (6 bases). V lost 7 bases, J lost 3 bases, and 18 bases lay in between. Germline V lookup: CDR1 SGHRS, CDR2 YFSETQ. The CDR3 spans 15 residues. The CDR3: CASRFQGSMTDTQYF. CDR3 in DNA: TGCGCCAGCCGATTCCAGGGGAGTATGACAGATACGCAGTATTTT.

V is TRBV10-1 and J is TRBJ2-1; D not resolved. V was pared by 2 bases and J by 0 bases, with 14 bases between. CDR3 length: 17 residues. CDR1 is WNHNN and CDR2 is SYGVQD in the germline V gene (reference sequence). DNA of the CDR3: TGCGCCAGCAGTGAGGGAACGACGCCGGGCTCCTACAATGAGCAGTTCTTC. It is translated as CASSEGTTPGSYNEQFF.

This clone was observed a handful of times. The V and J genes are TRBV4-1 and TRBJ1-3; D is perhaps TRBD1 (5 bases). V lost 6 bases and J 1 base, leaving 13 bases between the germline ends. Germline CDR1 reads MGHRA; CDR2 reads YSYEKL. The CDR3 extends over 15 amino acids. CDR3 nucleotides: TGCGCCAGCAGTCAAACACAGGTTTCTGGAAACACCATATATTTT. Protein: CASSQTQVSGNTIYF.

The chain employs TRBV15 and TRBJ2-1; 10 bases line up with TRBD1. This CDR3 region has 15 residues. With V trimmed by 6 bases and J by 6 bases, 8 bases remained unmatched. The germline gives CDR1 LNHNV, CDR2 YYDKDF (reference sequence). The CDR3 DNA reads TGTGCCACCAGTCGTCGACAGGGGGCGGGCAATGAGCAGTTCTTC. Its translation: CATSRRQGAGNEQFF.

This clone showed up just a few times. The chain joins TRBV10-1 to TRBJ2-7; TRBD1 aligns across 10 bases. V trimming: 4 bases; J trimming: 6 bases; junction bases outside the gene matches: 9. The germline V gene encodes CDR1 WNHNN and CDR2 SYGVQD (reference sequence). This CDR3 region has 15 residues. The CDR3 sequence: CASSVCGTGDCEQYF. The CDR3, as DNA: TGCGCCAGCAGTGTATGTGGGACAGGGGACTGCGAGCAGTACTTC.

Only a few counts were recorded for this clone. V gene TRBV2 combines with J gene TRBJ1-5; 8 bases map to TRBD1. Looked up from germline, CDR1 is SNHLY and CDR2 is FYNNEI. The CDR3 has 15 residues. Trimming at V came to 8 bases and at J to 3 bases, leaving 9 bases not matched to a gene. The CDR3 protein is CASGSDRGLNQPQHF. The CDR3 nucleotides read TGTGCCAGCGGAAGTGACAGGGGCCTCAATCAGCCCCAGCATTTT.

This clone was seen once. The chain recombines TRBV5-1 with TRBJ2-2; a possible D gene is TRBD1 (6 bases). Per germline, CDR1 SGHRS and CDR2 YFSETQ. Trimming took off 4 bases at V and 4 bases at J, with 14 bases between the two ends. The CDR3 totals 15 residues. The CDR3 nucleotides read TGCGCCAGCAGCCTCTCAGGGGCGGCCACCGGGGAGCTGTTTTTT. This sequence encodes CASSLSGAATGELFF.

This clone was detected only a few times. The CDR3 DNA reads TGTGCCAGCAGCCCCATCAGCGGGAGGTTCTTCACCGGGGAGCTGTTTTTT. Translated: CASSPISGRFFTGELFF. The rearrangement uses TRBV9 and TRBJ2-2; TRBD2 aligns across 9 bases. Germline V CDR1 and CDR2: SGDLS, YYNGEE. V lost 4 bases and J lost 4; bases outside the gene matches: 11. This CDR3 has 17 residues.

The V call is TRBV7-2, the J call TRBJ2-1; D unresolved. This CDR3 is 13 amino acids long. Germline V gene data show CDR1 as SGHTA and CDR2 as FQGNSA. V was pared by 1 base and J by 7 bases, with 8 bases between. In DNA form, the CDR3 reads TGTGCCAGCAGCTTAGGTGCGGAAAATGAGCAGTTCTTC. This codes for CASSLGAENEQFF. The full variable domain, completed using reference TRBV7-2 and TRBJ2-1, is GAGVSQSPSNKVTEKGKDVELRCDPISGHTALYWYRQSLGQGLEFLIYFQGNSAPDKSGLPSDRFSAERTGGSVSTLTIQRTQQEDSAVYLCASSLGAENEQFFGPGTRLTVL.

The genes are TRBV15 and TRBJ1-4; perhaps TRBD1 as D (5 bases). Trimming pared 0 bases from V and 7 bases from J, leaving 21 bases between. The germline gives CDR1 LNHNV, CDR2 YYDKDF (reference sequence). This CDR3 has 18 residues. CDR3 DNA: TGTGCCACCAGCAGAGATCTTCCACAGGTCCTGGTCGGTGAAAAACTGTTTTTT. It translates to CATSRDLPQVLVGEKLFF.

This clone is a singleton in its sample. This rearrangement joins TRBV19 to TRBJ2-3; 7 bases fit TRBD1. Per the germline V gene, CDR1 is LNHDA and CDR2 is SQIVND (reference sequence). CDR3 length: 16 residues. V shed 5 bases and J 0 bases; nucleotides not matched to a gene: 8. Here the CDR3 DNA reads TGTGCCAGTAGTGCACTGACAGGGTTGAGCACAGATACGCAGTATTTT. Translation gives CASSALTGLSTDTQYF. Full variable domain (missing parts from reference TRBV19 and TRBJ2-3): DGGITQSPKYLFRKEGQNVTLSCEQNLNHDAMYWYRQDPGQGLRLIYYSQIVNDFQKGDIAEGYSVSREKKESFPLTVTSAQKNPTAFYLCASSALTGLSTDTQYFGPGTRLTVL.

This clone was recorded a few times. The V and J genes are TRBV10-2 and TRBJ2-1; TRBD2 matches 15 bases. Germline lookup yields CDR1 WSHSY and CDR2 SAAADI. V was clipped by 6 bases and J by 8 bases; unmatched bases: 5. The CDR3 spans 15 residues. The CDR3 DNA sequence: TGCGCCAGCAGGGGGACTAGCGGGGGGTTGGATGAGCAGTTCTTC. It codes for CASRGTSGGLDEQFF.

This sequence joins TRBV5-1 and TRBJ2-5, with 10 bases fitting TRBD1. The DNA end is a closer match to TRBJ2-7, so the J assignment may be wrong. Germline V gene lookup returns CDR1 SGHRS and CDR2 YFSETQ. The length of the CDR3 is 15 residues. DNA for the CDR3: TGCGCCAGCAGCTTGGTGGACAGGGGGACCTACGAGCAGTACTTC. This codes for CASSLVDRGTYEQYF.